The entry that follows covers one TCR beta chain sequence. Its antigen remains unidentified. PCR or immunohistochemistry showed mismatch repair deficiency in every enrolled patient. The sample belongs to a study of PD-1 blockade in mismatch repair-deficient tumors. Study-wide findings and caveats: After pembrolizumab, tumor-resident clones rose rapidly, then generally contracted before radiologic responses.

Some clones are missing from TCRdb's copy, which holds only in-frame ones; the method was immunoSEQ multiplex PCR. This table has under 85,000 clones, 70% to 85% appearing once. The V segment lost 6 bases and the J segment 4 bases; nucleotides outside the gene matches: 8. The CDR3 contains 14 residues. Germline V gene lookup returns CDR1 LGHNT and CDR2 FRNRAP. This receptor was obtained from an adult with mismatch repair-deficient cancer. The sequencing used peripheral blood, collected 2 weeks after starting pembrolizumab. The rearrangement uses TRBV12-5 and TRBJ1-1; 7 bases align to TRBD1. The CDR3 DNA follows: TGTGCTAGTGGCCGGACAGGTTTGGGCACTGAAGCTTTCTTT. Amino acid sequence: CASGRTGLGTEAFF. Drawing the rest from reference TRBV12-5 and TRBJ1-1, the complete variable domain is DARVTQTPRHKVTEMGQEVTMRCQPILGHNTVFWYRQTMMQGLELLAYFRNRAPLDDSGMPKDRFSAEMPDATLATLKIQPSEPRDSAVYFCASGRTGLGTEAFFGQGTRLTVV.